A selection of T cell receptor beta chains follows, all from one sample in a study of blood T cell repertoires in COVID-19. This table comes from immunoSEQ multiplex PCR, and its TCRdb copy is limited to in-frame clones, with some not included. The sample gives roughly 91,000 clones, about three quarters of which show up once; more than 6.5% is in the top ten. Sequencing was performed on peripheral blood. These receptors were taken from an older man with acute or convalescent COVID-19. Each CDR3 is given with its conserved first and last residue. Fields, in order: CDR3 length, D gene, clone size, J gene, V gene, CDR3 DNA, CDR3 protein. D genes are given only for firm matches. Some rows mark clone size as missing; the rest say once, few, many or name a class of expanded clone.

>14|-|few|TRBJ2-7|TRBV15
TGTGCCACCAGCAGGGGGGGAGCAGCTGACGAGCAGTACTTC
CATSRGGAADEQYF
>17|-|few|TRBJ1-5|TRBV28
TGTGCCAGTCGCTCCGGGGGTTCAAGGGATAGCAATCAGCCCCAGCATTTT
CASRSGGSRDSNQPQHF
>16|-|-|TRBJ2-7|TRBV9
TGTGCCAGCAGCGCCACTCTAGACCCACCTATCTACGAGCAGTACTTC
CASSATLDPPIYEQYF
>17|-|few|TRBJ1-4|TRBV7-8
TGTGCCAGCAGCTTAGGTCCTCCAGGCCAAACTAATGAAAAACTGTTTTTT
CASSLGPPGQTNEKLFF
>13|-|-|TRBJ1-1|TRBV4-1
TGCGCCAGCAGCCAATCCGTGAACACTGAAGCTTTCTTT
CASSQSVNTEAFF
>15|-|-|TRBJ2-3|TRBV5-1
TGCGCCAGCAGCTGGGGGGAGGAAACCGGGGATACGCAGTATTTT
CASSWGEETGDTQYF
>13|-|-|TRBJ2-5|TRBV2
TGTGCCAGCAGTGTCGGACAGTGGGAGACCCAGTACTTC
CASSVGQWETQYF
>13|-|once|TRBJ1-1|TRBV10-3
TGTGCCATCAGTGATCTGACACCGCCTGAAGCTTTCTTT
CAISDLTPPEAFF
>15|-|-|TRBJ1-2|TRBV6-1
TGTGCCAGCAGTGAAGATATGGGGCGACAGGATGGCTACACCTTC
CASSEDMGRQDGYTF
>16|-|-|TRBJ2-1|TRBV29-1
TGCAGCGTTGATCGTCCAGGCCAAAGGGGGTCAAGTTCGGCGTTCTTC
CSVDRPGQRGSSSAFF
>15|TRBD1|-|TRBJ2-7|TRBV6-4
TGTGCCAGCAGTGCATTGGGACAGGGGGCGTACGAGCAGTACTTC
CASSALGQGAYEQYF
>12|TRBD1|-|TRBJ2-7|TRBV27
TGTGCCAGCAAGGCAGGGGGCTACGAGCAGTACTTC
CASKAGGYEQYF
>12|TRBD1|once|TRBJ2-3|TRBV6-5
TGTGCCAGCAGGGACAGGGATAGTACGCAGTATTTT
CASRDRDSTQYF
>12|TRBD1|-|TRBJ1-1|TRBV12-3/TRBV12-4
TGTGCCAGCACCGAGGGGGCAGTTGAAGCTTTCTTT
CASTEGAVEAFF
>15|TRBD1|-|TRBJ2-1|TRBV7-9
TGTGCCAGCAGCATGGGACAGGGGTACTACAATGAGCAGTTCTTC
CASSMGQGYYNEQFF
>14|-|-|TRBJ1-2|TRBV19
TGTGCCAGTACTCGAAACCAGGGGATAGGAGGCTACACCTTC
CASTRNQGIGGYTF
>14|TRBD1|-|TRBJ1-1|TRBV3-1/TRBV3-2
TGTGCCAGCAGCCAAGATGGGACAGGGGTTCCAGCTTTCTTT
CASSQDGTGVPAFF
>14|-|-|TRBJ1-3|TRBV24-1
TGTGCCACCAGTGATGGGAGTGCTGGAAACACCATATATTTT
CATSDGSAGNTIYF
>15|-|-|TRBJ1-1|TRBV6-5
TGTGCCAGCAGTTACTCTCCCAGGGAGGGCACTGAAGCTTTCTTT
CASSYSPREGTEAFF
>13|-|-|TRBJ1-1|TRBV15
TGTGCCACCCGGGGGGGAGGGATAGCTGAAGCTTTCTTT
CATRGGGIAEAFF
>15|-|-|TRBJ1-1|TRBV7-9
TGTGCCAGCAGCTCCACAGGGTATTTGGGAACTGAAGCTTTCTTT
CASSSTGYLGTEAFF
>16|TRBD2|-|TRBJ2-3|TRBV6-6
TGTGCCAGCAGTTACCCGACTAGCCCAGACGGGCATACGCAGTATTTT
CASSYPTSPDGHTQYF
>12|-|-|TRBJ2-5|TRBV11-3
TGTGCCAGCAGCGAGGGACAAGAGACCCAGTACTTC
CASSEGQETQYF
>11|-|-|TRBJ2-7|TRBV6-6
TGTGCCAGCAGTTACAGCGACGAGCAGTACTTC
CASSYSDEQYF
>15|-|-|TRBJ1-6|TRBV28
TGTGCCAGCAGTTTTTCTCGGCAGGGAAATTCACCCCTCCACTTT
CASSFSRQGNSPLHF
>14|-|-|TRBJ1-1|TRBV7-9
TGTGCCAGCAGCTTAGTAGGGGCGAACACTGAAGCTTTCTTT
CASSLVGANTEAFF
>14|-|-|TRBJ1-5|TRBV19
TGTGCCAGTAGTCCCAGCGGAGTCAATCAGCCCCAGCATTTT
CASSPSGVNQPQHF
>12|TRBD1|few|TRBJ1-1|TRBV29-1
TGCAGCGTGGGACAGGGGAAAGATGAAGCTTTCTTT
CSVGQGKDEAFF
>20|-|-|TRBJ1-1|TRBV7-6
TGTGCCAGCAGCCCTGGACATGGAGGGGAGACCTTGAGAAAGAACACTGAAGCTTTCTTT
CASSPGHGGETLRKNTEAFF
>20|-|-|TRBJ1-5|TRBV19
TGTGCCAGTAGTATAGATTTGACGGGTTTGGGCGGGTACGGCAATCAGCCCCAGCATTTT
CASSIDLTGLGGYGNQPQHF
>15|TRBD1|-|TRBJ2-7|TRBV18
TGTGCCACCGCCGCCGGGACAGGACACTCCTACGAGCAGTACTTC
CATAAGTGHSYEQYF
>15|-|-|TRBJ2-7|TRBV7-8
TGTGCCAGCAGCGACGCGGCCCGGACAACCTACGAGCAGTACTTC
CASSDAARTTYEQYF
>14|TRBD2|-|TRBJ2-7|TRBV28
TGTGCCAGCTCCATCACTAGCGGGAGCGCCGAGCAGTACTTC
CASSITSGSAEQYF
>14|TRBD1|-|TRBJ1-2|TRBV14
TGTGCCAGCAGCCCGAGACAGGGGGCGAAAGGCTACACCTTC
CASSPRQGAKGYTF
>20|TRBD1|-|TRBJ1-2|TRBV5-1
TGCGCCAGCAGCTTAAACGTACCGGGACAGCGTCTCGGGGTCCTCTATGGCTACACCTTC
CASSLNVPGQRLGVLYGYTF
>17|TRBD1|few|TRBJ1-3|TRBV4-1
TGCGCCAGCAGCCAAGAGGGGACAGGCAACTCTGGAAACACCATATATTTT
CASSQEGTGNSGNTIYF
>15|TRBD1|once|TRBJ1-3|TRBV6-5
TGTGCCAGCAGTTACGACAGGGGGCCTGGAAACACCATATATTTT
CASSYDRGPGNTIYF
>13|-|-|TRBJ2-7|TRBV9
TGTGCCAGCAGCGTAACCCCGGGGTACGAGCAGTACTTC
CASSVTPGYEQYF
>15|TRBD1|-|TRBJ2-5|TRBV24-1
TGTGCCACCAGTGATTGGGACAGCGTGGACCCAACCCAGTACTTC
CATSDWDSVDPTQYF
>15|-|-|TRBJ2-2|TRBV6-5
TGTGCCAGCAGTTACTCTTCTGCGAACACCGGGGAGCTGTTTTTT
CASSYSSANTGELFF
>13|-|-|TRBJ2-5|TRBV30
TGTGCCTGGAGTGTCATGCAGGGTGCGACCCAGTACTTC
CAWSVMQGATQYF